This record concerns one T cell receptor (beta chain) sequence. Its antigen is undetermined. This sample is part of a study of post-analysis software for immune sequencing data. Study background: Relapsing-remitting, secondary progressive and progressive-relapsing multiple sclerosis courses were included.

Study conclusions and caveats: Under F measure analysis, samples from one preparation batch co-clustered strongly. When patients were compared with controls, 5 or 6 TRBV segments were more frequent, TRBV5-6, TRBV5-1 and TRBV20-1 among them. Versus controls, multiple sclerosis patients showed significantly lower diversity (normalized Chao1).

The TCR beta cDNA libraries carried unique molecular identifiers. Roughly 500,000 cDNA molecules were obtained from approximately 0.91 to 9.4 million T cells. TCRdb processed the PCR reads anew with MiXCR; each CDR3 protein has one entry. The sample carries roughly 650,000 distinct CDR3 sequences, approximately 59% recorded once. This CDR3 region has 14 residues. Trimming pared 0 bases from V and 8 bases from J, leaving 8 bases between. CDR1 and CDR2 from the germline V gene are MGHRA and YSYEKL. The TCR was taken from a girl aged 2 to 9 with multiple sclerosis. V and J are TRBV4-1 and TRBJ2-6, with D unresolved. The sequenced material came from blood. The CDR3 here is CASSQDVGSNVLTF. CDR3 bases: TGCGCCAGCAGCCAAGATGTAGGGTCCAACGTCCTGACTTTC.